A selection of T cell receptor beta chains follows, all from one sample in a study of shared clonotypes between healthy human individuals. Sequencing used immunoSEQ multiplex PCR; TCRdb keeps in-frame clones, though not all of them. The sample consists of some 470,000 clones, 76% of them appearing once. The source material was PBMCs. The receptors originated from a woman aged 35 to 49 in good health. Some clones in this sample may be carry-over from other donors' samples. The CDR3 runs from the conserved cysteine through the conserved F or W. Each record gives: V gene, J gene, clone size, D gene, CDR3 protein, CDR3 DNA. A D gene is named only where the DNA matches it firmly. Some rows mark clone size as missing; the rest say once, few, many or name a class of expanded clone.

>TRBV11-3|TRBJ1-1|-|-
CASSLGRNEAFF
TGTGCCAGCAGCCTCGGACGGAATGAAGCTTTCTTT
>TRBV19|TRBJ1-2|-|TRBD1
CASSMDRDYGYTF
TGTGCCAGTAGTATGGACAGGGACTATGGCTACACCTTC
>TRBV7-6|TRBJ2-3|-|-
CASSPRPVDTQYF
TGTGCCAGCAGCCCCCGCCCGGTAGATACGCAGTATTTT
>TRBV5-4|TRBJ2-1|-|-
CASSTDPAYEQFF
TGTGCCAGCAGCACGGACCCGGCCTATGAGCAGTTCTTC
>TRBV4-2|TRBJ1-2|-|TRBD1
CASSQPDREVVGYTF
TGTGCCAGCAGCCAACCAGACAGGGAGGTCGTTGGCTACACCTTC
>TRBV7-9|TRBJ2-2|-|TRBD2
CASSPKREGRAGELFF
TGTGCCAGCAGCCCCAAGCGGGAGGGCCGAGCCGGGGAGCTGTTTTTT
>TRBV7-3|TRBJ2-3|-|-
CASSLTGADTQYF
TGTGCCAGCAGCTTAACAGGGGCAGATACGCAGTATTTT
>TRBV28|TRBJ1-5|-|-
CASSSLVLNSNQPQHF
TGTGCCAGCAGTTCCTTAGTGCTGAATAGCAATCAGCCCCAGCATTTT
>TRBV6-5|TRBJ1-2|-|TRBD1
CASSGGQGDGYTF
TGTGCCAGCAGTGGCGGACAGGGAGATGGCTACACCTTC
>TRBV28|TRBJ2-1|-|TRBD1
CASSPGGSYNEQFF
TGTGCCAGCTCTCCAGGGGGCTCCTACAATGAGCAGTTCTTC
>TRBV2|TRBJ2-7|few|TRBD1
CASSDGQGDSYEQYF
TGTGCCAGCAGTGACGGACAGGGAGACTCCTACGAGCAGTACTTC
>TRBV19|TRBJ1-2|-|-
CASSHRVRNYGYTF
TGTGCCAGTAGCCACAGGGTACGTAACTATGGCTACACCTTC
>TRBV6-1|TRBJ2-7|-|-
CASSVPGGQVLDEQYF
TGTGCCAGCAGTGTCCCAGGGGGGCAGGTGTTGGACGAGCAGTACTTC
>TRBV18|TRBJ1-2|-|TRBD1
CASSPQTGPGGYTF
TGTGCCAGCTCACCACAGACAGGGCCCGGGGGCTACACCTTC
>TRBV28|TRBJ1-6|few|TRBD1
CASSRGTGGSSPLHF
TGTGCCAGCAGTAGGGGGACAGGGGGAAGCTCACCCCTCCACTTT
>TRBV28|TRBJ2-5|-|TRBD1
CASTPPRGQETQYF
TGTGCCAGCACCCCACCCAGGGGGCAAGAGACCCAGTACTTC
>TRBV9|TRBJ2-5|-|TRBD1
CASSVDVTGYETQYF
TGTGCCAGCAGCGTAGATGTGACAGGGTATGAGACCCAGTACTTC
>TRBV27|TRBJ1-2|-|-
CASSLTPTGYYGYTF
TGTGCCAGCAGTTTAACCCCGACAGGTTACTATGGCTACACCTTC
>TRBV19|TRBJ2-1|few|-
CASSIVRGGRGINEQFF
TGTGCCAGTAGTATAGTTAGGGGCGGGCGGGGAATAAATGAGCAGTTCTTC
>TRBV28|TRBJ2-7|many|TRBD2
CASSFGSGGSYF
TGTGCCAGCAGTTTTGGGAGCGGGGGTTCTTACTTC
>TRBV6-4|TRBJ2-5|-|-
CASSEAEGGLGTQYF
TGTGCCAGCAGTGAAGCGGAGGGGGGGTTAGGGACCCAGTACTTC
>TRBV6-1|TRBJ2-7|-|TRBD2
CASHPGGSTYEQYF
TGTGCCAGCCACCCGGGGGGTTCTACCTACGAGCAGTACTTC
>TRBV14|TRBJ2-5|-|-
CASSPARGETQYF
TGTGCCAGCAGTCCCGCGAGGGGGGAGACCCAGTACTTC
>TRBV5-1|TRBJ2-5|-|-
CASSSSVETQYF
TGCGCCAGCAGCTCGTCGGTGGAGACCCAGTACTTC
>TRBV19|TRBJ1-1|-|-
CASSGGITEAFF
TGTGCCAGTAGTGGAGGGATCACTGAAGCTTTCTTT
>TRBV28|TRBJ1-5|once|-
CASSLEGYRNQPQHF
TGTGCCAGCAGTTTAGAGGGGTATCGCAATCAGCCCCAGCATTTT
>TRBV25-1|TRBJ2-3|-|TRBD2
CASSGTSGPTDTQYF
TGTGCCAGCAGTGGGACTAGCGGGCCCACAGATACGCAGTATTTT
>TRBV5-1|TRBJ2-2|-|TRBD2
CASSRGDLNTGELFF
TGCGCCAGCAGCCGGGGGGATCTTAACACCGGGGAGCTGTTTTTT
>TRBV7-6|TRBJ2-5|few|-
CASSPKFGAQETQYF
TGTGCCAGCAGCCCCAAGTTTGGGGCCCAAGAGACCCAGTACTTC
>TRBV10-3|TRBJ2-2|-|-
CAISESGLTNTGELFF
TGTGCCATCAGTGAGTCTGGCTTAACGAACACCGGGGAGCTGTTTTTT
>TRBV21-1|TRBJ2-7|-|-
CASSSTPPRLHSYEQYF
TGTGCCAGCAGTTCCACCCCCCCCAGGCTACACTCCTACGAGCAGTACTTC
>TRBV5-1|TRBJ2-7|-|TRBD2
CASSYSGRPYEQYF
TGCGCCAGCAGCTATAGCGGGAGACCCTACGAGCAGTACTTC
>TRBV15|TRBJ2-3|-|TRBD2
CATSRDYGERDSTDTQYF
TGTGCCACCAGCAGAGATTACGGCGAGCGGGATAGCACAGATACGCAGTATTTT
>TRBV28|TRBJ1-5|-|-
CASSGAGTQPQHF
TGTGCCAGCAGTGGGGCAGGGACCCAGCCCCAGCATTTT
>TRBV5-1|TRBJ2-5|-|TRBD1
CASSLLGTGQETQYF
TGCGCCAGCAGCTTGTTAGGGACAGGGCAAGAGACCCAGTACTTC
>TRBV11-2|TRBJ1-3|-|-
CASSLGPSAGNTIYF
TGTGCCAGCAGCTTAGGGCCCTCAGCGGGAAACACCATATATTTT
>TRBV5-4|TRBJ1-5|-|TRBD1
CASSRDRGQDQPQHF
TGTGCCAGCAGTCGGGACAGGGGGCAGGATCAGCCCCAGCATTTT
>TRBV7-2|TRBJ1-2|-|-
CASSFGTQHYGYTF
TGTGCCAGCAGCTTCGGGACACAGCACTATGGCTACACCTTC
>TRBV18|TRBJ2-1|-|-
CASSQESSYNEQFF
TGTGCCAGCTCACAGGAGAGCTCCTACAATGAGCAGTTCTTC
>TRBV12-5|TRBJ1-1|-|-
CASGREGQEAFF
TGTGCTAGTGGGCGGGAGGGACAAGAAGCTTTCTTT
>TRBV7-8|TRBJ2-1|-|-
CASSLFLLAGYNEQFF
TGTGCCAGCAGCTTATTTTTACTAGCCGGCTACAATGAGCAGTTCTTC
>TRBV28|TRBJ2-2|-|-
CASSFLGRTPGELFF
TGTGCCAGCAGTTTTTTGGGACGGACCCCGGGGGAGCTGTTTTTT
>TRBV18|TRBJ1-1|-|TRBD1
CASSRGQGSGMNTEAFF
TGTGCCAGCTCACGGGGACAGGGGTCGGGGATGAACACTGAAGCTTTCTTT
>TRBV29-1|TRBJ2-7|once|-
CSVADHRDYEQYF
TGCAGCGTTGCGGACCACCGCGACTACGAGCAGTACTTC
>TRBV7-9|TRBJ2-7|-|-
CASSPRGENEQYF
TGTGCCAGCAGCCCCCGCGGGGAGAACGAGCAGTACTTC
>TRBV6-5|TRBJ2-5|-|TRBD1
CASSYSRAGGETQYF
TGTGCCAGCAGTTACTCGAGGGCAGGGGGAGAGACCCAGTACTTC
>TRBV7-2|TRBJ1-5|once|-
CASSLSRNQPQHF
TGTGCCAGCAGCTTAAGTCGCAATCAGCCCCAGCATTTT
>TRBV15|TRBJ2-7|-|TRBD1
CATSTRDRSYEQYF
TGTGCCACCAGCACCCGGGACAGATCCTACGAGCAGTACTTC
>TRBV20-1|TRBJ2-7|many|-
CSVGTPLEQYF
TGCAGTGTTGGGACCCCCCTAGAGCAGTACTTC
>TRBV28|TRBJ2-3|-|TRBD1
CASSPYRGGTDTQYF
TGTGCCAGCAGCCCTTACAGGGGCGGCACAGATACGCAGTATTTT
>TRBV9|TRBJ2-7|-|TRBD1
CASSVGAVDRGSEQYF
TGTGCCAGCAGCGTAGGGGCTGTGGACAGGGGTAGCGAGCAGTACTTC
>TRBV30|TRBJ2-4|once|-
CAWSVGGGSVNIQYF
TGTGCCTGGAGTGTAGGGGGCGGGAGCGTAAACATTCAGTACTTC
>TRBV5-1|TRBJ2-1|few|TRBD2
CASNRGSPYNEQFF
TGCGCCAGCAATCGCGGGAGTCCCTACAATGAGCAGTTCTTC
>TRBV7-3|TRBJ1-1|-|-
CASSLGGAGTEAFF
TGTGCCAGCAGCTTAGGGGGCGCGGGGACTGAAGCTTTCTTT
>TRBV19|TRBJ2-1|-|TRBD2
CASRPTSGRASYNEQFF
TGTGCCAGTAGACCGACTAGCGGGAGGGCCTCCTACAATGAGCAGTTCTTC